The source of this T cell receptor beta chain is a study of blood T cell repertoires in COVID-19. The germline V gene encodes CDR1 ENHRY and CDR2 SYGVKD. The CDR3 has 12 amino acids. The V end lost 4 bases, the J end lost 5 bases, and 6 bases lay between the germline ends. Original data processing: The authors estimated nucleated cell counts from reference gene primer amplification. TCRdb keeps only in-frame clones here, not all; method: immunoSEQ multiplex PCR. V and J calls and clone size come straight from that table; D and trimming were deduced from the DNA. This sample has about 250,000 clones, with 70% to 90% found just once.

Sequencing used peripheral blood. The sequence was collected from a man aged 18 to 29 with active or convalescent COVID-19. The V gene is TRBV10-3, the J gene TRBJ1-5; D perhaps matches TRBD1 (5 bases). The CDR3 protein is CAISGGDQPQHF. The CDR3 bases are TGTGCCATCAGTGGGGGGGATCAGCCCCAGCATTTT.